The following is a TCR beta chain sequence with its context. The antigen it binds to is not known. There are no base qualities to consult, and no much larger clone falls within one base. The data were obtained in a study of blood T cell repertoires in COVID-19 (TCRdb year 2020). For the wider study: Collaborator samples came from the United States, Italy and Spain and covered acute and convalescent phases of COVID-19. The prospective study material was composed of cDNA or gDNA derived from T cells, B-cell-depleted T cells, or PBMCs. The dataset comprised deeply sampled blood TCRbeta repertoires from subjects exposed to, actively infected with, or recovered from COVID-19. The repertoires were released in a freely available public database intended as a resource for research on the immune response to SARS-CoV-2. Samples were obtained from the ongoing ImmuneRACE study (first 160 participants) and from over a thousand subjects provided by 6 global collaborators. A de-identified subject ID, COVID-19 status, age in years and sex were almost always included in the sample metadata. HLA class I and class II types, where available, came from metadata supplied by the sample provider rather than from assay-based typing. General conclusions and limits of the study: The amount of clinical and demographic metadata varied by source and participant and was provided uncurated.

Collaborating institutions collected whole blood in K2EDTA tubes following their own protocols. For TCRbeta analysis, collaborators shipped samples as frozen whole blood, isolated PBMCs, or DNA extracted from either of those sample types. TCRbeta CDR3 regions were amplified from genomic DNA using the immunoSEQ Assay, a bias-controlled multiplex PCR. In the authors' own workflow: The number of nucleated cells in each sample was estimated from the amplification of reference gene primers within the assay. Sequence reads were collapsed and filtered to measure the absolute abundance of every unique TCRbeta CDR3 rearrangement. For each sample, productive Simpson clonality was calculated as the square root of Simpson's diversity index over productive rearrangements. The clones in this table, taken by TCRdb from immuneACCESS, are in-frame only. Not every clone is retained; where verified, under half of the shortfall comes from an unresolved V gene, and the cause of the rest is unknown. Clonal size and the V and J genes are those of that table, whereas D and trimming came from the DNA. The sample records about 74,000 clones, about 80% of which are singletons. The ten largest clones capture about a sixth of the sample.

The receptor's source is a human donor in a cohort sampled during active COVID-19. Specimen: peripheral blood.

For the CDR3, the sequence is CASSSQGYEQFF. The nucleotide sequence reads TGTGCCAGCTCATCACAGGGGTATGAGCAGTTCTTC. The V gene is TRBV18 and the J gene is TRBJ2-1; 7 central nucleotides agree with TRBD1. V ends up 5 bases short and J 8 bases short, with an unmatched junction base count of 3. The CDR3, cysteine through phenylalanine, is 12 amino acids long. Only CDR3 DNA is held: 36 bases, read in frame from base 1. As encoded in the germline V gene, CDR1 is KGHSH while CDR2 is LQKENI. The CDR3, completed at both ends by the reference TRBV18 and TRBJ2-1 genes, gives the full variable domain NAGVMQNPRHLVRRRGQEARLRCSPMKGHSHVYWYRQLPEEGLKFMVYLQKENIIDESGMPKERFSAEFPKEGPSILRIQQVVRGDSAAYFCASSSQGYEQFFGPGTRLTVL.